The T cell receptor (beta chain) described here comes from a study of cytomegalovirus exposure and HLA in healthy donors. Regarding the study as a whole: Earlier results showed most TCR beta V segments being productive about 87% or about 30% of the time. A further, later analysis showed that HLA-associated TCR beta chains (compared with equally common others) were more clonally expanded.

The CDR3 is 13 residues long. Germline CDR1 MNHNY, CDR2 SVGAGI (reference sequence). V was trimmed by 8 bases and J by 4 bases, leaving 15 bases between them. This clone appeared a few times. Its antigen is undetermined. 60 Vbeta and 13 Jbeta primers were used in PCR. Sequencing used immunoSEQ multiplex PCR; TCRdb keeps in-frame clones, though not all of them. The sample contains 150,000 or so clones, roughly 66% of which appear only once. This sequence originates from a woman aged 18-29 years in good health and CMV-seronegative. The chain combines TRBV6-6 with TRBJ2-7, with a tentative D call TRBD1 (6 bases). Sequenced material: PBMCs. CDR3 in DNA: TGTGCCAGCTCGCTTCGGCAGGGGTACGAGCAGTACTTC. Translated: CASSLRQGYEQYF.